The clone carrying this T cell receptor beta chain was detected many times. The sequenced template was RNA, covering the TCR beta CDR3 region. First-round RT-PCR employed HTBI primers, with a second-round multiplex PCR after it. TCRdb fed the multiplex PCR reads into MiXCR, producing one record per CDR3 protein. The repertoire holds around 470,000 distinct CDR3 sequences, roughly an eighth seen once, with around 9.8% in the top ten. This sample stems from a study of Graves' ophthalmopathy and Graves' hyperthyroidism. The CDR3 runs 14 residues. V was clipped by 7 bases and J by 0 bases, with 12 bases between them. Germline lookup yields CDR1 SQVTM and CDR2 ANQGSEA.

The genes are TRBV29-1 and TRBJ2-2; a weak D match, TRBD2 (6 bases). Sequencing input: blood. This receptor was taken from a woman under 40 with Graves' ophthalmopathy. The CDR3 DNA reads TGCAGCGGCACTAGCTCCGCGAACACCGGGGAGCTGTTTTTT. It encodes CSGTSSANTGELFF.